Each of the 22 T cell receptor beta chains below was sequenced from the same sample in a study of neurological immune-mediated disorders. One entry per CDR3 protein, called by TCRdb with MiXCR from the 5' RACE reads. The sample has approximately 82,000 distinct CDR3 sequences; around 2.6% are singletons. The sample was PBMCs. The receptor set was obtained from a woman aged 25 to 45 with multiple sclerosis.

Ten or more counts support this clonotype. CDR3 DNA sequence: TGTGCCAGCAGCCCGTCGACTAGCCCAGATTACAATGAGCAGTTCTTC. Its protein is CASSPSTSPDYNEQFF. The chain couples TRBV7-6 to TRBJ2-1; 7 bases are a match to TRBD2. Germline V gives CDR1 SGHVS, CDR2 FNYEAQ. The trim removed 5 bases at V and 4 bases at J, leaving 11 bases unmatched. This CDR3 spans 16 amino acids.

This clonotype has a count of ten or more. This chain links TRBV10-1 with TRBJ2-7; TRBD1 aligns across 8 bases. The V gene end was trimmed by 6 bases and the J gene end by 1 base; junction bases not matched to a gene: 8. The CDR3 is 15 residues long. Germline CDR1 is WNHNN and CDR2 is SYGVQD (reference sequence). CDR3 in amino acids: CASRDLRQGSYEQYF. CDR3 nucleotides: TGCGCCAGCAGGGACCTTCGACAGGGGTCCTACGAGCAGTACTTC.

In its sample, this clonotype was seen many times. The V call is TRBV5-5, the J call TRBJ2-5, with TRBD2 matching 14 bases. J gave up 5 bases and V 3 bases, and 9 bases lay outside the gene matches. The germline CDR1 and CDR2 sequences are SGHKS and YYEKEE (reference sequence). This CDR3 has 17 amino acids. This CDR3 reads CASSSGGLAGVRETQYF. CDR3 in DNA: TGTGCCAGCAGCTCCGGGGGACTAGCGGGAGTTCGGGAGACCCAGTACTTC.

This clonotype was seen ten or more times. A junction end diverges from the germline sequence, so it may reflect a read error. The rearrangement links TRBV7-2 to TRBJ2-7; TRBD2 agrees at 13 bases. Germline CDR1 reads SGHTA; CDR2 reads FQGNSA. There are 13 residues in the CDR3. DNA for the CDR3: TGTGCCAGCAGCATCGGGACTAGCGGGGTTAGCGACTTC. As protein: CASSIGTSGVSDF.

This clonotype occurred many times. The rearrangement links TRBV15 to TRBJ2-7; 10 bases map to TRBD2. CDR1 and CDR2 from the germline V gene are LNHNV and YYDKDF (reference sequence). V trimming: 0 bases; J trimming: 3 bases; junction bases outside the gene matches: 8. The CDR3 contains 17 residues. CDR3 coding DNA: TGTGCCACCAGCAGAGATCGTCTAGCGGGAGCAATCTACGAGCAGTACTTC. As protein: CATSRDRLAGAIYEQYF.

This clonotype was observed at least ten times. CDR3 bases: TGCAGTGCTACAGATTTTAATGAGCAGTTCTTC. Residues: CSATDFNEQFF. V gene TRBV20-1 combines with J gene TRBJ2-1; unclear D gene. Between the trimmed V and J ends, which lost 4 bases and 7 bases, there was a span of 8 bases. Germline CDR1 DFQATT, CDR2 SNEGSKA (reference sequence). The CDR3 is 11 residues long.

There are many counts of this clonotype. CDR3 amino acids: CATDKAGGNEQFF. The CDR3, as DNA: TGTGCCACCGACAAAGCGGGAGGTAATGAGCAGTTCTTC. The chain is built from TRBV10-3 and TRBJ2-1; 9 bases match TRBD2. Trimming cost V 10 bases and J 7 bases; bases outside gene matches: 8. CDR1 and CDR2 from the germline V gene are ENHRY and SYGVKD. The CDR3 runs 13 residues.

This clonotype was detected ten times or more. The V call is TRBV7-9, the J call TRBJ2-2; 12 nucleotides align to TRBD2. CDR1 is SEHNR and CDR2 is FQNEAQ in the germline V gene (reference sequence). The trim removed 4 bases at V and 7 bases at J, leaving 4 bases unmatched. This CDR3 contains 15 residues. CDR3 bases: TGTGCCAGCAGCTGGAGACTAGCGGGAGACGGGGAGCTGTTTTTT. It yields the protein CASSWRLAGDGELFF.

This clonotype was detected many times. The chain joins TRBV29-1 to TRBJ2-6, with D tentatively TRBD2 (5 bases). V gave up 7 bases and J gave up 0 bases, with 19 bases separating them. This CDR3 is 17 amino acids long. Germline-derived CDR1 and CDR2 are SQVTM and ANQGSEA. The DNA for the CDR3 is TGCAGCGCCCTACCGGACTCACCCCGCTCTGGGGCCAACGTCCTGACTTTC. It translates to CSALPDSPRSGANVLTF.

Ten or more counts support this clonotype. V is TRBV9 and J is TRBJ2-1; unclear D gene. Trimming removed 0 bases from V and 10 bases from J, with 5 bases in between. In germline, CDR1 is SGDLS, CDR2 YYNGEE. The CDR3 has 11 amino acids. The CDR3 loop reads CASSVEREQFF. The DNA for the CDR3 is TGTGCCAGCAGCGTAGAACGGGAGCAGTTCTTC. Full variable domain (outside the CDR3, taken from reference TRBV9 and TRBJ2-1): DSGVTQTPKHLITATGQRVTLRCSPRSGDLSVYWYQQSLDQGLQFLIQYYNGEERAKGNILERFSAQQFPDLHSELNLSSLELGDSALYFCASSVEREQFFGPGTRLTVL.

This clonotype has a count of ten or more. DNA of the CDR3: TGTGCCAGCTCACCAACTCGGAGCTCCTACGAGCAGTACTTC. Protein: CASSPTRSSYEQYF. The chain links TRBV18 to TRBJ2-7; D gene unclear. The germline CDR1 and CDR2 sequences are KGHSH and LQKENI. The CDR3 consists of 14 residues. V lost 2 bases and J lost 0, with 8 bases in between.

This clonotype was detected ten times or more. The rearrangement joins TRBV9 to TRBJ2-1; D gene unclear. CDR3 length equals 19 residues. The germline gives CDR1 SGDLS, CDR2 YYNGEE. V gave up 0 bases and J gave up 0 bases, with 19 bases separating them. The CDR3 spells CASSVGLLNDASSYNEQFF. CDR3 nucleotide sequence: TGTGCCAGCAGCGTAGGTCTGCTAAATGACGCGAGCTCCTACAATGAGCAGTTCTTC.

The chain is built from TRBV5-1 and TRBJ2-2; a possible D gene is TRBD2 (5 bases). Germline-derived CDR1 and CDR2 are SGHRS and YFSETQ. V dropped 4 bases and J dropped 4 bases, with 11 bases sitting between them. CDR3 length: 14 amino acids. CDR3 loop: CASSPHGGTGELFF. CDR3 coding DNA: TGCGCCAGCAGCCCCCATGGAGGCACCGGGGAGCTGTTTTTT.

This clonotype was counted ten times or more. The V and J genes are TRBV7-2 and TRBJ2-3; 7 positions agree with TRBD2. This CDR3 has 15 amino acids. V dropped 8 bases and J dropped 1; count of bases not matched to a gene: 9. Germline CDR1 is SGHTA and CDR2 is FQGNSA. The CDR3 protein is CASPSGKAGTDTQYF. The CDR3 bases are TGTGCCAGCCCTAGCGGAAAAGCGGGCACAGATACGCAGTATTTT.

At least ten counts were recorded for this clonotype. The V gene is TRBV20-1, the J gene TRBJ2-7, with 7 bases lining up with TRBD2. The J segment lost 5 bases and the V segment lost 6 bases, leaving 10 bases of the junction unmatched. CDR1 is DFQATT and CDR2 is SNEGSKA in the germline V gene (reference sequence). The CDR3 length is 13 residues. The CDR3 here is CSARLAGVNEQYF. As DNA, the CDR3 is TGCAGTGCCCGCCTCGCGGGAGTGAACGAGCAGTACTTC.

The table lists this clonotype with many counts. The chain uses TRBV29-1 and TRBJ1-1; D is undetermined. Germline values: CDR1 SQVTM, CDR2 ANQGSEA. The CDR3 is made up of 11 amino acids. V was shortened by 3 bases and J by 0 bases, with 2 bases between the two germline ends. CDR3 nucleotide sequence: TGCAGCGTTGAGATGAACACTGAAGCTTTCTTT. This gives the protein CSVEMNTEAFF.

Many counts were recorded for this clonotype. The CDR3, as DNA: TGTGCCAGCAGCTTACATGGACAGTCTGGGGCCAACGTCCTGACTTTC. It specifies CASSLHGQSGANVLTF. The rearrangement uses TRBV7-2 and TRBJ2-6; D is perhaps TRBD1 (6 bases). Germline V gene sequence: CDR1 SGHTA, CDR2 FQGNSA. The CDR3 contains 16 residues. V lost 2 bases to trimming and J lost 1 base, with 9 bases between them.

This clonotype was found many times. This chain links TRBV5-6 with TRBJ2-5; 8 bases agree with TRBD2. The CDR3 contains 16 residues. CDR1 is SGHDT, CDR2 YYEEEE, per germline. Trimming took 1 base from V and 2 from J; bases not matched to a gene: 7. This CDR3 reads CASSLFLAGQQETQYF. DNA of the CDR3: TGTGCCAGCAGCTTGTTTTTAGCGGGGCAACAAGAGACCCAGTACTTC.

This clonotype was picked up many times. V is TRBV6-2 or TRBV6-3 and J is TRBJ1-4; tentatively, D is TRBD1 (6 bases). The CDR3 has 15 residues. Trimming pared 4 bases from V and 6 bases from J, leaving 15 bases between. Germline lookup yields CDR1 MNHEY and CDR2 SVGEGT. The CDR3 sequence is CASSSPTGPDEKLFF. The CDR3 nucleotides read TGTGCCAGCAGTTCCCCGACAGGACCCGATGAAAAACTGTTTTTT.

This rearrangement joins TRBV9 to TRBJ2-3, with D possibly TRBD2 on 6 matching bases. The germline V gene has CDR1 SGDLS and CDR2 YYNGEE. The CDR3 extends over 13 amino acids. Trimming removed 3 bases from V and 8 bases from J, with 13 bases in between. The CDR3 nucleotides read TGTGCCAGCAGCGACAGTCCCGGGGGTACGCAGTATTTT. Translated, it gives CASSDSPGGTQYF.

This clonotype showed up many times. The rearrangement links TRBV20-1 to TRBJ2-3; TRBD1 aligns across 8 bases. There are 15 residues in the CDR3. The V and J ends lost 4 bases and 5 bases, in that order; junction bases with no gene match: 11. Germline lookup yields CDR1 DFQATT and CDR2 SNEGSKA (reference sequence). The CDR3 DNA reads TGCAGTGCTAACAGCTTCCGGGACAGGAGAGATACGCAGTATTTT. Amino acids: CSANSFRDRRDTQYF.

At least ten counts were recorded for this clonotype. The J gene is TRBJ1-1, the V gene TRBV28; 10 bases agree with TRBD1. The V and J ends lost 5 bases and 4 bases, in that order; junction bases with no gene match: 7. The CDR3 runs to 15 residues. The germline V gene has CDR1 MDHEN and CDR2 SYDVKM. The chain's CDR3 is CASSEGQGLITEAFF. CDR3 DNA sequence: TGTGCCAGCAGTGAGGGACAGGGGTTGATCACTGAAGCTTTCTTT.